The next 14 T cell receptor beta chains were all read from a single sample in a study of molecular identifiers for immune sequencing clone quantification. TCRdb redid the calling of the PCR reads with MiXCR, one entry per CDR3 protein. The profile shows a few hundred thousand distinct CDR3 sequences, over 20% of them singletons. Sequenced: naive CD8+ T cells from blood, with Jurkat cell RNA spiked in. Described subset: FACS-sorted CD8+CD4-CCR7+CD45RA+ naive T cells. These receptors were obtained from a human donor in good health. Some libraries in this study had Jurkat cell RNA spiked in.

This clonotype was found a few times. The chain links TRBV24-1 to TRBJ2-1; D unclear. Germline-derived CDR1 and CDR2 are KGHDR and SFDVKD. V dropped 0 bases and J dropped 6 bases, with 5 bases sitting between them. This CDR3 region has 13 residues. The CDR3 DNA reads TGTGCCACCAGTGATTTGGGGCTCAATGAGCAGTTCTTC. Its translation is CATSDLGLNEQFF.

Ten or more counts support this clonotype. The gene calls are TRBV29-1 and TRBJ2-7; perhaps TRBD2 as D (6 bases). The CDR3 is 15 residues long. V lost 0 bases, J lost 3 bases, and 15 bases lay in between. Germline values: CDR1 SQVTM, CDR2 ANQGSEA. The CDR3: CSVEEGPRGLYEQYF. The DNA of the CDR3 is TGCAGCGTTGAAGAGGGACCAAGGGGACTCTACGAGCAGTACTTC.

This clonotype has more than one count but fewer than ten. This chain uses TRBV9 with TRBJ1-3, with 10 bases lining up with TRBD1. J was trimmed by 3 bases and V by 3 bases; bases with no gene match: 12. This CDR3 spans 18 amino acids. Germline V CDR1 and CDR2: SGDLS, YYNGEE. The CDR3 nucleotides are TGTGCCAGCAGCGGTTTGGACAGGGGGGTGTCCGGTGGAAACACCATATATTTT. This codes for CASSGLDRGVSGGNTIYF.

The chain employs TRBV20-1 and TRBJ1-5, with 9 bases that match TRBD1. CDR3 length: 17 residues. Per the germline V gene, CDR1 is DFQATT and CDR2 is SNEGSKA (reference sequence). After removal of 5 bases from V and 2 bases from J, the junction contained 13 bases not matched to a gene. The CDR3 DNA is TGCAGTGCTCCGACAGGGGGGGACTTTAGGGGCAATCAGCCCCAGCATTTT. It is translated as CSAPTGGDFRGNQPQHF.

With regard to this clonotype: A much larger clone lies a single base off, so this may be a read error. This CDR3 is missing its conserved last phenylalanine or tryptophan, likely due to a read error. The DNA of the CDR3 is TGTGCCAGCACCCAGGTGCCGGGGGTAATGAACACTGAAGCTTTCGTT. Its protein is CASTQVPGVMNTEAFV. The V gene is TRBV6-6, the J gene TRBJ1-1; tentatively, D is TRBD1 (5 bases). V was shortened by 7 bases and J by 0 bases, with 18 bases between the two germline ends. The CDR3 has 16 residues. Germline V gives CDR1 MNHNY, CDR2 SVGAGI (reference sequence).

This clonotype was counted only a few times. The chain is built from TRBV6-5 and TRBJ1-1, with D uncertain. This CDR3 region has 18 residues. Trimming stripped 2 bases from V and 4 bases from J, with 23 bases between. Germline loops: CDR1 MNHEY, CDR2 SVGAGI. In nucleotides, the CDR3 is TGTGCCAGCAGTTACGGGTCGCCCGAGGGAGGTATTGGCACTGAAGCTTTCTTT. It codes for CASSYGSPEGGIGTEAFF.

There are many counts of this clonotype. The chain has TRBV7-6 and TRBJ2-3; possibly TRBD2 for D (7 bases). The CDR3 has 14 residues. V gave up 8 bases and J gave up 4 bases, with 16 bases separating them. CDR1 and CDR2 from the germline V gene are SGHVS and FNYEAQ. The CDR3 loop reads CASWGGGRADTQYF. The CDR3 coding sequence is TGTGCCAGCTGGGGGGGGGGCCGCGCAGATACGCAGTATTTT.

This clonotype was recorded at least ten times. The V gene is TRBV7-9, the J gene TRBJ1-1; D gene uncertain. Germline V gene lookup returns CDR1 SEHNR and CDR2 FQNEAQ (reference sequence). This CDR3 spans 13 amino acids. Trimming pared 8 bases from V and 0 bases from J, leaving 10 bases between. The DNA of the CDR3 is TGTGCCAGCGCGGCCCCATTGAACACTGAAGCTTTCTTT. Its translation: CASAAPLNTEAFF.

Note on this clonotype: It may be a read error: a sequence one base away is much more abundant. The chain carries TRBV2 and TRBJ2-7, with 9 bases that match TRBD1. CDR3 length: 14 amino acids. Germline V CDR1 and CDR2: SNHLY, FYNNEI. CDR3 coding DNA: TGTGCCAGCCGTTCGGGACAGGGACGGTTCGAGCGGTACTTC. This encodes CASRSGQGRFERYF.

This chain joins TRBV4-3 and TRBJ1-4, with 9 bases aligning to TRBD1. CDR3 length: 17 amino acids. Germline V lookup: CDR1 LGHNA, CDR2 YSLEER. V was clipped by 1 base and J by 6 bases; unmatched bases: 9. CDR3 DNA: TGCGCCAGCAGCCAAGGTAAGTTGGGACAGGGTTATGAAAAACTGTTTTTT. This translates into CASSQGKLGQGYEKLFF.

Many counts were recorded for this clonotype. CDR3 protein: CASSQETSGGSEEFF. CDR3 nucleotide sequence: TGCGCCAGCAGCCAAGAGACTAGCGGGGGGTCCGAGGAGTTCTTC. J is TRBJ2-1 and V is TRBV4-1, with 13 bases lining up with TRBD2. From germline, CDR1 is MGHRA and CDR2 YSYEKL. The CDR3 length is 15 residues. V was pared by 0 bases and J by 14 bases, with 7 bases of the junction left unmatched.

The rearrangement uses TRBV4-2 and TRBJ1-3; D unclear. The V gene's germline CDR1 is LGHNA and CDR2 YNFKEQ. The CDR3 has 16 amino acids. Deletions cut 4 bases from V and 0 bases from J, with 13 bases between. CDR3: CASSPRTQISGNTIYF. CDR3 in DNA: TGTGCCAGCAGCCCCCGGACGCAAATCTCTGGAAACACCATATATTTT.

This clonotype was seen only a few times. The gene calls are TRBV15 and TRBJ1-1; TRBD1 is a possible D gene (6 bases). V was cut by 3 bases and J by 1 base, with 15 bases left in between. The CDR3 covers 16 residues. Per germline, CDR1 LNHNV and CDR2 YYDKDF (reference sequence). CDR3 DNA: TGTGCCACCAGCAGCCTTGGGGGACACGGGAACACTGAAGCTTTCTTT. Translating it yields CATSSLGGHGNTEAFF.

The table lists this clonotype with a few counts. The CDR3 DNA follows: TGCGCCAGCAGCCAAAACGGGTGGGAGACCCAGTACTTC. It is translated as CASSQNGWETQYF. The genes are TRBV4-1 and TRBJ2-5, with unresolved D. Germline V gene data show CDR1 as MGHRA and CDR2 as YSYEKL. With 2 bases removed from V and 5 bases from J, the gap between germline ends came to 9 bases. The CDR3 length is 13 residues.